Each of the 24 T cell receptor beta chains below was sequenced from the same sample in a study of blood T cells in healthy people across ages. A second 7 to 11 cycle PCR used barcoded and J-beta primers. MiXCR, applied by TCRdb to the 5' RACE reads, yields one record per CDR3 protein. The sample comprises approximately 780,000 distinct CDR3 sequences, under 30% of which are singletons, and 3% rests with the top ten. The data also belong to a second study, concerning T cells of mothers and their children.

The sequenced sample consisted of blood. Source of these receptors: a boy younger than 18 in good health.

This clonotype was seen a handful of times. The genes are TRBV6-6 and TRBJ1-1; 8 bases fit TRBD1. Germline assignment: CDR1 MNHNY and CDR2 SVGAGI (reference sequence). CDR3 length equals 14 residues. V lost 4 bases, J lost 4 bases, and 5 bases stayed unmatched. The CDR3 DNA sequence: TGTGCCAGCAGTTGGGGGACAGGAAGCACTGAAGCTTTCTTT. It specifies CASSWGTGSTEAFF.

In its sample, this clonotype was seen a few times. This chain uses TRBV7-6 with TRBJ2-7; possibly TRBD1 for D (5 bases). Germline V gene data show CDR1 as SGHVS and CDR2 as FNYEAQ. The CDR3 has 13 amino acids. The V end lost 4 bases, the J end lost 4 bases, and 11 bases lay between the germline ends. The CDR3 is CASSSRVGYEQYF. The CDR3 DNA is TGTGCCAGCAGCTCCAGGGTAGGGTACGAGCAGTACTTC.

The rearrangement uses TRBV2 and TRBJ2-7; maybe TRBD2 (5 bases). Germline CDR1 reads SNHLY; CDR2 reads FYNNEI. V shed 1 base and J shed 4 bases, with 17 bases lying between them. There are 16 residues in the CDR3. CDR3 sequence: CASSEGLARTGYEQYF. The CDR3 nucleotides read TGTGCCAGCAGTGAAGGCCTAGCCCGGACGGGGTACGAGCAGTACTTC.

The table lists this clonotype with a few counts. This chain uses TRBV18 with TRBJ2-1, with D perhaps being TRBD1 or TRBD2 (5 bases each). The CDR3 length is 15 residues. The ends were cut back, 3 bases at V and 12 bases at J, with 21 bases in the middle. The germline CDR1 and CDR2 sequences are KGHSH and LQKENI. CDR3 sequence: CASSPYRDLARAQFF. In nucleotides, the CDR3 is TGTGCCAGCTCACCTTACCGGGACCTTGCCAGGGCGCAGTTCTTC. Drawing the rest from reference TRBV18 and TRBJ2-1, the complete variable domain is NAGVMQNPRHLVRRRGQEARLRCSPMKGHSHVYWYRQLPEEGLKFMVYLQKENIIDESGMPKERFSAEFPKEGPSILRIQQVVRGDSAAYFCASSPYRDLARAQFFGPGTRLTVL.

CDR3 in amino acids: CASSYRREQFF. The CDR3 DNA reads as TGTGCCAGCAGTTACAGGCGGGAGCAGTTCTTC. The chain has TRBV6-5 and TRBJ2-5; no firm D call. The J call is doubtful: the DNA matches TRBJ2-1 better. This CDR3 spans 11 amino acids. Germline V gene lookup returns CDR1 MNHEY and CDR2 SVGAGI.

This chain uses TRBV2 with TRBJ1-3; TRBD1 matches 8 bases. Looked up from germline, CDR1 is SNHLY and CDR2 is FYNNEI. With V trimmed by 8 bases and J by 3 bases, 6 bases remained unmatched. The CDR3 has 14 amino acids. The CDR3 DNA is TGTGCCAGCGTCGGGACAGGAGGTGGAAACACCATATATTTT. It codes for CASVGTGGGNTIYF.

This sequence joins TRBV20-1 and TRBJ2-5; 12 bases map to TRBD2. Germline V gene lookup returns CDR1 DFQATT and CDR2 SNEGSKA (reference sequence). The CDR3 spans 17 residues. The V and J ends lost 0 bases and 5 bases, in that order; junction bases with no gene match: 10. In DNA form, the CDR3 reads TGCAGTGCTAGAGATTTGGCTAGCGGGGGGGCGGCCGAGACCCAGTACTTC. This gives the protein CSARDLASGGAAETQYF.

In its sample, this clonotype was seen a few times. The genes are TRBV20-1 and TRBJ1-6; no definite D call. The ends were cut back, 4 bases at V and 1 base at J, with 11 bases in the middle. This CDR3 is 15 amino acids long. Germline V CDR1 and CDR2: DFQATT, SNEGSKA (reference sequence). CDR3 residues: CSAKDPRSYNSPLHF. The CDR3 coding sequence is TGCAGTGCTAAAGATCCCAGATCCTATAATTCACCCCTCCACTTT.

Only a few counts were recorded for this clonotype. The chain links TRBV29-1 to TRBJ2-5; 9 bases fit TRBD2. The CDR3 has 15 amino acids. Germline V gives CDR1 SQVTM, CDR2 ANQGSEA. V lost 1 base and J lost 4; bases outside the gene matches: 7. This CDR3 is CSVEGLAVMGETQYF. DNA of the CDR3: TGCAGCGTTGAAGGACTAGCGGTAATGGGAGAGACCCAGTACTTC.

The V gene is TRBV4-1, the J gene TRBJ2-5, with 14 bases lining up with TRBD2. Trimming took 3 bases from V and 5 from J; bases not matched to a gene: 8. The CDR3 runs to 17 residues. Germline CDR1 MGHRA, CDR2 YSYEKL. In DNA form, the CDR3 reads TGCGCCAGCAGCCACCTGGGACTAGCGGGAGTTCGGGAGACCCAGTACTTC. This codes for CASSHLGLAGVRETQYF.

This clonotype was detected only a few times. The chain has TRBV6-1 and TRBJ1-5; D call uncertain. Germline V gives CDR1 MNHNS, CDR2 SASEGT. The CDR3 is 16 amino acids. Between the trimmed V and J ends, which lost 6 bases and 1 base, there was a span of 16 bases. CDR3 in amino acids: CASRFLGSESNQPQHF. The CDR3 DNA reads TGTGCCAGCAGATTCTTGGGGTCGGAGAGCAATCAGCCCCAGCATTTT.

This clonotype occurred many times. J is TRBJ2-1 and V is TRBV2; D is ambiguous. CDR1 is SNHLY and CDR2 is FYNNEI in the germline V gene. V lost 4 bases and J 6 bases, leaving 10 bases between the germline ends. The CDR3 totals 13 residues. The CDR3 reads CASSGQEANEQFF. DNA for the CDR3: TGTGCCAGCAGTGGTCAGGAAGCCAATGAGCAGTTCTTC. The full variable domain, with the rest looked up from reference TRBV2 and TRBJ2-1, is EPEVTQTPSHQVTQMGQEVILRCVPISNHLYFYWYRQILGQKVEFLVSFYNNEISEKSEIFDDQFSVERPDGSNFTLKIRSTKLEDSAMYFCASSGQEANEQFFGPGTRLTVL.

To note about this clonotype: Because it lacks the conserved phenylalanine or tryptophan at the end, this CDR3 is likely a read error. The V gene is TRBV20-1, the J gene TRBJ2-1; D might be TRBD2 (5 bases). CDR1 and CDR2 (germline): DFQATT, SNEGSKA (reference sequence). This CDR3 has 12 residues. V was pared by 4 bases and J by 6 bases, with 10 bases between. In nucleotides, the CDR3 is TGCAGTGCTACCCGAACTAGCAATGAGCAGTTCCTC. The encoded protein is CSATRTSNEQFL.

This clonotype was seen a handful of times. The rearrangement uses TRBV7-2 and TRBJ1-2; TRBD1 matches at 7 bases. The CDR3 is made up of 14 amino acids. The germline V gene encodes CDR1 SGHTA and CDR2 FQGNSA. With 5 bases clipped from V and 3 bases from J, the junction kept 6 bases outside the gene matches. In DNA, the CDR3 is TGTGCCAGCAGCACCAACACAGGGGACTATGGCTACACCTTC. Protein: CASSTNTGDYGYTF.

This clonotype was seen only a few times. The CDR3 coding sequence is TGTGCCAGCAGCATGGGACTAGCGGGTGGAAGGGAGCAGTACTTC. It yields the protein CASSMGLAGGREQYF. The chain joins TRBV7-2 to TRBJ2-7; 12 positions agree with TRBD2. Germline CDR1 is SGHTA and CDR2 is FQGNSA. This CDR3 has 15 residues. With 5 bases clipped from V and 7 bases from J, the junction kept 9 bases outside the gene matches. Full variable domain (missing parts from reference TRBV7-2 and TRBJ2-7): GAGVSQSPSNKVTEKGKDVELRCDPISGHTALYWYRQSLGQGLEFLIYFQGNSAPDKSGLPSDRFSAERTGGSVSTLTIQRTQQEDSAVYLCASSMGLAGGREQYFGPGTRLTVT.

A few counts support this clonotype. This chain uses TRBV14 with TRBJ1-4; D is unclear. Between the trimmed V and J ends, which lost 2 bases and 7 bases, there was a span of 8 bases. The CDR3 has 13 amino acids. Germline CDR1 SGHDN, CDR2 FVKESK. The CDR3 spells CASSQIYPEKLFF. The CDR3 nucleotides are TGTGCCAGCAGCCAAATCTACCCTGAAAAACTGTTTTTT.

This CDR3 is CASSSQVSGANVLTF. The CDR3 region has the DNA TGTGCCAGCAGTTCCCAGGTGTCTGGGGCCAACGTCCTGACTTTC. The gene calls are TRBV28 and TRBJ2-6; D remains unclear. The CDR3 totals 15 residues. V gave up 4 bases and J gave up 1 base, with 8 bases separating them. Per the germline V gene, CDR1 is MDHEN and CDR2 is SYDVKM.

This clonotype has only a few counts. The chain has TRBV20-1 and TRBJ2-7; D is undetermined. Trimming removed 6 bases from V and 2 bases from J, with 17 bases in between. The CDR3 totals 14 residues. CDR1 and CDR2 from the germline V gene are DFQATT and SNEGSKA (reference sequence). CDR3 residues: CSARKSFGTYEQYF. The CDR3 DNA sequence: TGCAGTGCCCGCAAGAGCTTTGGGACCTACGAGCAGTACTTC.

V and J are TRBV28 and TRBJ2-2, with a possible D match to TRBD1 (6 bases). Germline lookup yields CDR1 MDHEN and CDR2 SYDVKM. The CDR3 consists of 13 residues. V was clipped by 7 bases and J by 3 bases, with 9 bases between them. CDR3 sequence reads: CASNRDDTGELFF. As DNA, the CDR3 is TGTGCCAGCAACAGGGACGACACCGGGGAGCTGTTTTTT.

DNA for the CDR3: TGTGCCAGCAGCTTAATGGAACTAGGGAGCTCCTACGAGCAGTACTTC. As protein: CASSLMELGSSYEQYF. The V and J genes are TRBV7-9 and TRBJ2-7; tentative D call: TRBD2 (5 bases). Trimming pared 2 bases from V and 0 bases from J, leaving 14 bases between. The CDR3 has 16 residues. Germline CDR1 is SEHNR and CDR2 is FQNEAQ (reference sequence).

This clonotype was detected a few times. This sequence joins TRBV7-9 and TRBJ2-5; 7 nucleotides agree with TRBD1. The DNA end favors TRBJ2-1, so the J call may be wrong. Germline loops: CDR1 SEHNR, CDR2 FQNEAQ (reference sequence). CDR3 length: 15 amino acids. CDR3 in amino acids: CASSFDSTGENEQFF. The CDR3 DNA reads TGTGCCAGCAGTTTTGACAGTACAGGGGAGAATGAGCAGTTCTTC.

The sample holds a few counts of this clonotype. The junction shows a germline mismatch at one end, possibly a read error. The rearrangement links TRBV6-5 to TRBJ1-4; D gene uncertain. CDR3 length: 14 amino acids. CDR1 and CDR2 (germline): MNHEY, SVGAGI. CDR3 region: CASSYGVVNEKLFF. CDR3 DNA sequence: TGTGCCAGCAGTTATGGGGTTGTTAATGAGAAACTGTTTTTT.

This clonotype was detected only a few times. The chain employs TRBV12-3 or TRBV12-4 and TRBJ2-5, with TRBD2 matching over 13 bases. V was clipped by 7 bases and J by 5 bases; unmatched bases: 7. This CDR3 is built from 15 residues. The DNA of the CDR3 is TGTGCCAGCACTAGGGGGACTAGCGGGGTTGAGACCCAGTACTTC. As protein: CASTRGTSGVETQYF.

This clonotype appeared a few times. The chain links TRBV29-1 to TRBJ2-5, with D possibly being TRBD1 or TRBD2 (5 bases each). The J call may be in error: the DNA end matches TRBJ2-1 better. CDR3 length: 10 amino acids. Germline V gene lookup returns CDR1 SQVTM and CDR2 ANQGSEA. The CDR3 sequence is CSGGRDEQFF. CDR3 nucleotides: TGCAGCGGGGGGAGAGATGAGCAGTTCTTC.